What follows are 30 T cell receptor beta chains derived from one specimen sequenced in a study of blood T cell repertoires in COVID-19. Profiling relied on immunoSEQ multiplex PCR, and the TCRdb table lists in-frame clones only, not all of them. The sample has roughly 86,000 clones; 70% to 85% are singletons. The sequenced material came from peripheral blood. These TCRs come from a woman of 80 years or more with COVID-19, enrolled during active disease.

The chain recombines TRBV7-2 with TRBJ1-2; tentative D call: TRBD1 (6 bases). Looked up from germline, CDR1 is SGHTA and CDR2 is FQGNSA. The germline V and J ends were trimmed by 2 bases and 6 bases, with 13 bases remaining between them. This CDR3 region has 14 residues. In DNA, the CDR3 is TGTGCCAGCAGCTTAATAGGCAGGGGTAATGGCTACACCTTC. Encoded protein: CASSLIGRGNGYTF.

As for this clone: The germline gene is not matched at one end of the junction; a read error may be the cause. V usage is TRBV5-6 and J usage is TRBJ2-4; TRBD1 matches at 9 bases. Per germline, CDR1 SGHDT and CDR2 YYEEEE. This CDR3 is 13 amino acids long. The CDR3 sequence is CASRLGQGNIQYF. The CDR3 nucleotides read TGTGCCAGCAGATTGGGACAGGGAAACATTCAGTACTTC. Looking up the rest from reference TRBV5-6 and TRBJ2-4 gives the full variable domain: DAGVTQSPTHLIKTRGQQVTLRCSPKSGHDTVSWYQQALGQGPQFIFQYYEEEERQRGNFPDRFSGHQFPNYSSELNVNALLLGDSALYLCASRLGQGNIQYFGAGTRLSVL.

Note on this clone: This same CDR3 is encoded by further DNA sequences in the sample. The J gene is TRBJ1-2, the V gene TRBV18; 8 bases map to TRBD1. The germline gives CDR1 KGHSH, CDR2 LQKENI. V lost 2 bases, J lost 5 bases, and 1 base stayed unmatched. The CDR3 runs 13 residues. CDR3 coding DNA: TGTGCCAGCTCACCAGGACAGGGTTATGGCTACACCTTC. Translating it yields CASSPGQGYGYTF.

V is TRBV27 and J is TRBJ2-7, with 9 bases lining up with TRBD2. From germline, CDR1 is MNHEY and CDR2 SMNVEV (reference sequence). The CDR3 totals 15 residues. V was pared by 5 bases and J by 3 bases, with 8 bases of the junction left unmatched. The CDR3 bases are TGTGCCAGCAGTGGCGGGGCTAGCGGGGTCTACGAGCAGTACTTC. It translates to CASSGGASGVYEQYF.

The J gene is TRBJ1-2, the V gene TRBV7-8; TRBD1 agrees at 8 bases. V lost 3 bases, J lost 4 bases, and 7 bases stayed unmatched. This CDR3 is 15 amino acids long. Germline-derived CDR1 and CDR2 are SGHVS and FQNEAQ. The CDR3 loop reads CASSFAGGGSYGYTF. CDR3 DNA: TGTGCCAGCAGCTTTGCAGGGGGCGGGAGCTATGGCTACACCTTC.

J is TRBJ2-2 and V is TRBV7-8, with D possibly matching TRBD1 (6 bases). The V gene lost 5 bases and the J gene lost 7 bases, with 17 bases spanning the gap. Germline lookup yields CDR1 SGHVS and CDR2 FQNEAQ. This CDR3 is built from 15 residues. The CDR3 sequence is CASSPQGSPHGELFF. The CDR3 DNA reads as TGTGCCAGCAGCCCCCAGGGGAGCCCTCACGGGGAGCTGTTTTTT.

The rearrangement links TRBV30 to TRBJ1-6; no reliable D call. The CDR3 is 14 amino acids. Trimming shortened V by 1 base and J by 4 bases, and 8 bases separated the two germline ends. The germline V gene encodes CDR1 GTSNPN and CDR2 SVGIG (reference sequence). CDR3 protein: CAWSGEAYNSPLHF. In DNA form, the CDR3 reads TGTGCCTGGAGTGGGGAGGCTTATAATTCACCCCTCCACTTT.

The chain has TRBV29-1 and TRBJ2-7; 11 nucleotides match TRBD2. Germline lookup yields CDR1 SQVTM and CDR2 ANQGSEA. The junction had 12 bases not matched to a gene; V was cut back by 5 bases and J by 0 bases. The CDR3 covers 17 residues. The DNA for the CDR3 is TGCAGCGTTAAGGACCCGGGACTAGCGGCTAACTCCTACGAGCAGTACTTC. This sequence encodes CSVKDPGLAANSYEQYF.

This chain connects TRBV11-2 to TRBJ2-7, with D possibly matching TRBD1 (5 bases). There are 15 residues in the CDR3. The germline V and J ends were trimmed by 3 bases and 0 bases, with 12 bases remaining between them. Germline loops: CDR1 SGHAT, CDR2 FQNNGV. The CDR3 is CASSFGRAGSYEQYF. The CDR3 DNA reads as TGTGCCAGCAGCTTCGGCAGGGCCGGCTCCTACGAGCAGTACTTC.

The J gene is TRBJ2-1, the V gene TRBV12-3 or TRBV12-4; no firm D call. CDR3 length: 11 residues. Trimming shortened V by 8 bases and J by 5 bases, and 7 bases separated the two germline ends. The CDR3 coding sequence is TGTGCCAGCGCGGCCAACAATGAGCAGTTCTTC. Residues: CASAANNEQFF.

The rearrangement uses TRBV5-1 and TRBJ1-1, with 8 bases identical to TRBD1. There are 16 residues in the CDR3. The germline CDR1 and CDR2 sequences are SGHRS and YFSETQ. After removal of 0 bases from V and 3 bases from J, the junction contained 7 bases not matched to a gene. This chain's CDR3 is CASSLETGVGDTEAFF. CDR3 in DNA: TGCGCCAGCAGCTTGGAGACAGGGGTGGGGGACACTGAAGCTTTCTTT. The whole variable domain, filled in from reference TRBV5-1 and TRBJ1-1, reads KAGVTQTPRYLIKTRGQQVTLSCSPISGHRSVSWYQQTPGQGLQFLFEYFSETQRNKGNFPGRFSGRQFSNSRSEMNVSTLELGDSALYLCASSLETGVGDTEAFFGQGTRLTVV.

The chain carries TRBV5-1 and TRBJ2-1; weak D call: TRBD2 (6 bases). V was trimmed by 4 bases and J by 5 bases, leaving 13 bases between them. This CDR3 has 14 amino acids. Per germline, CDR1 SGHRS and CDR2 YFSETQ. CDR3 bases: TGCGCCAGCAGCCTCCTAGCGAGCCACAATGAGCAGTTCTTC. The encoded protein is CASSLLASHNEQFF.

This sequence joins TRBV24-1 and TRBJ2-1; 12 bases line up with TRBD2. Unmatched junction bases numbered 7, after V lost 2 bases and J lost 6 bases. Germline V gene data show CDR1 as KGHDR and CDR2 as SFDVKD. There are 17 residues in the CDR3. CDR3 residues: CATSDSTPSGRGNEQFF. In nucleotides, the CDR3 is TGTGCCACCAGTGATTCTACCCCTAGCGGGAGGGGCAATGAGCAGTTCTTC.

This clone was found once. The V call is TRBV4-1, the J call TRBJ2-7, with 11 positions matching TRBD1. Germline values: CDR1 MGHRA, CDR2 YSYEKL. The CDR3 is 15 amino acids. V dropped 3 bases and J dropped 2; count of bases not matched to a gene: 3. Written as DNA, the CDR3 is TGCGCCAGCAGCCAGCCGGGACAGGGGGCCTACGAGCAGTACTTC. Its translation is CASSQPGQGAYEQYF.

The gene calls are TRBV5-1 and TRBJ1-6; D is unclear. V gave up 4 bases and J gave up 7 bases, with 15 bases separating them. Germline CDR1 SGHRS, CDR2 YFSETQ. The CDR3 runs 15 residues. CDR3 sequence: CASSVDHGGNSPLHF. For the CDR3, the DNA is TGCGCCAGCAGCGTCGACCATGGAGGAAATTCACCCCTCCACTTT. Variable domain in full (rest from reference TRBV5-1 and TRBJ1-6): KAGVTQTPRYLIKTRGQQVTLSCSPISGHRSVSWYQQTPGQGLQFLFEYFSETQRNKGNFPGRFSGRQFSNSRSEMNVSTLELGDSALYLCASSVDHGGNSPLHFGNGTRLTVT.

V and J are TRBV9 and TRBJ2-3, with TRBD2 matching 7 bases. The CDR3 spans 15 residues. V gave up 4 bases and J gave up 2 bases; unmatched junction bases: 7. In germline, CDR1 is SGDLS, CDR2 YYNGEE. CDR3 nucleotides: TGTGCCAGCAGCCCAGTGGGGGGGTTCACAGATACGCAGTATTTT. Its translation: CASSPVGGFTDTQYF.

V and J are TRBV18 and TRBJ2-1; 7 bases map to TRBD2. V gave up 2 bases and J gave up 4 bases; unmatched junction bases: 5. The germline CDR1 and CDR2 sequences are KGHSH and LQKENI. The CDR3 is 15 amino acids. In nucleotides, the CDR3 is TGTGCCAGCTCACCAAATCGGGGGGAATACAATGAGCAGTTCTTC. It codes for CASSPNRGEYNEQFF.

V is TRBV6-2 or TRBV6-3 and J is TRBJ2-7; 11 nucleotides match TRBD1. Germline V gene sequence: CDR1 MNHEY, CDR2 SVGEGT. After removal of 2 bases from V and 5 bases from J, the junction contained 5 bases not matched to a gene. The CDR3 has 15 residues. The CDR3 sequence: CASSYPGQGDHEQYF. In DNA, the CDR3 is TGTGCCAGCAGTTACCCGGGACAGGGGGACCACGAGCAGTACTTC.

The CDR3 loop reads CASSPQGVQPQHF. Written as DNA, the CDR3 is TGTGCCAGCTCACCCCAGGGGGTTCAGCCCCAGCATTTT. The chain links TRBV18 to TRBJ1-5, with TRBD1 identical over 7 bases. The CDR3 consists of 13 residues. V lost 3 bases and J lost 6; bases outside the gene matches: 2. Germline V lookup: CDR1 KGHSH, CDR2 LQKENI.

The chain employs TRBV19 and TRBJ2-5; no firm D call. V was shortened by 3 bases and J by 4 bases, with 9 bases between the two germline ends. Germline CDR1 and CDR2: LNHDA and SQIVND (reference sequence). This CDR3 contains 13 residues. CDR3: CASSIGRGETQYF. The DNA of the CDR3 is TGTGCCAGTAGTATTGGCCGTGGAGAGACCCAGTACTTC.

The chain couples TRBV18 to TRBJ1-4; D is undetermined. CDR3 length: 15 amino acids. Looked up from germline, CDR1 is KGHSH and CDR2 is LQKENI. V lost 0 bases, J lost 0 bases, and 5 bases lay in between. CDR3 residues: CASSPPAATNEKLFF. The CDR3 DNA follows: TGTGCCAGCTCACCACCGGCAGCAACTAATGAAAAACTGTTTTTT.

J is TRBJ1-4 and V is TRBV3-1 (or the pseudogene TRBV3-2); 7 positions match TRBD1. This CDR3 is built from 16 residues. V shed 4 bases, J shed 7 bases, and the junction held 12 bases outside the gene matches. In germline, CDR1 is LGHDT, CDR2 YNNKEL (reference sequence). CDR3 nucleotides: TGTGCCAGCAGCCGCCGACAGGGTGGTTGGGGTGAAAAACTGTTTTTT. Protein: CASSRRQGGWGEKLFF.

V and J are TRBV27 and TRBJ1-6; no firm D call. CDR1 MNHEY and CDR2 SMNVEV come from the germline V gene (reference sequence). This CDR3 has 14 residues. Trimming removed 7 bases at V and 9 bases at J, with 16 bases between. The DNA for the CDR3 is TGTGCCAGCACCCCTAGCTGGAGCATTTCACCCCTCCACTTT. Protein sequence: CASTPSWSISPLHF.

The chain recombines TRBV27 with TRBJ1-1; 7 nucleotides line up with TRBD1. V was pared by 4 bases and J by 3 bases, with 8 bases of the junction left unmatched. CDR3 length: 15 residues. Germline values: CDR1 MNHEY, CDR2 SMNVEV (reference sequence). This CDR3 is CASSSSTGWDTEAFF. The CDR3 nucleotides read TGTGCCAGCAGTTCCTCGACAGGGTGGGACACTGAAGCTTTCTTT.

This chain uses TRBV6-5 with TRBJ2-3; 7 positions match TRBD1. The CDR3 extends over 15 amino acids. Germline CDR1 and CDR2: MNHEY and SVGAGI. The V segment lost 6 bases and the J segment 0 bases; nucleotides outside the gene matches: 6. Written as DNA, the CDR3 is TGTGCCAGCAGACTTACAGGGGCAAGCACAGATACGCAGTATTTT. Protein sequence: CASRLTGASTDTQYF.

The chain joins TRBV19 to TRBJ1-2; TRBD1 might be the D (6 bases). CDR1 LNHDA and CDR2 SQIVND come from the germline V gene (reference sequence). This CDR3 region has 15 residues. V lost 3 bases and J lost 8, with 19 bases in between. CDR3 amino acids: CASSIPLRQGLGYTF. In nucleotides, the CDR3 is TGTGCCAGTAGTATCCCATTACGGCAGGGGTTGGGCTACACCTTC. Filled out from reference TRBV19 and TRBJ1-2, the complete variable domain reads DGGITQSPKYLFRKEGQNVTLSCEQNLNHDAMYWYRQDPGQGLRLIYYSQIVNDFQKGDIAEGYSVSREKKESFPLTVTSAQKNPTAFYLCASSIPLRQGLGYTFGSGTRLTVV.

The V gene is TRBV5-4, the J gene TRBJ2-7; possible D gene TRBD1, 6 bases. Trimming removed 2 bases at V and 6 bases at J, with 15 bases between. The CDR3 contains 14 residues. Germline V gene sequence: CDR1 SGHNT, CDR2 YYREEE (reference sequence). Here the CDR3 DNA reads TGTGCCAGCAGCTTTGGAGGCAGGGGTGGCGAGCAGTACTTC. Amino acid sequence: CASSFGGRGGEQYF.

The chain carries TRBV6-1 and TRBJ1-4; 7 nucleotides align to TRBD1. Looked up from germline, CDR1 is MNHNS and CDR2 is SASEGT. The CDR3 totals 16 residues. The J segment lost 0 bases and the V segment lost 2 bases, leaving 3 bases of the junction unmatched. The CDR3, as DNA: TGTGCCAGCAGTGAATACAGGGGTGCAACTAATGAAAAACTGTTTTTT. Protein product: CASSEYRGATNEKLFF.

There are a few counts of this clone. CDR3 DNA sequence: TGTGCCAGCAGCTTGCAGGGCAGGAACACTGAAGCTTTCTTT. Protein product: CASSLQGRNTEAFF. The J gene is TRBJ1-1, the V gene TRBV7-2, with D possibly being TRBD1 (5 bases). The germline V and J ends were trimmed by 3 bases and 1 base, with 9 bases remaining between them. The CDR3 sequence is 14 residues long. Germline CDR1 reads SGHTA; CDR2 reads FQGNSA.

The chain uses TRBV5-4 and TRBJ2-5; D remains ambiguous. CDR3 length: 14 amino acids. Germline V lookup: CDR1 SGHNT, CDR2 YYREEE (reference sequence). Trimming took 3 bases from V and 2 from J, leaving 11 bases between them. CDR3 nucleotides: TGTGCCAGCAGCTGGTCACAGAGACAAGAGACCCAGTACTTC. It is translated as CASSWSQRQETQYF. The variable domain in full, with the rest retrieved from reference TRBV5-4 and TRBJ2-5, is ETGVTQSPTHLIKTRGQQVTLRCSSQSGHNTVSWYQQALGQGPQFIFQYYREEENGRGNFPPRFSGLQFPNYSSELNVNALELDDSALYLCASSWSQRQETQYFGPGTRLLVL.